A single TCR beta chain is shown here with its context. Its cognate antigen is unknown. This sample is drawn from a study of cytomegalovirus exposure and HLA in healthy donors. Findings and limits, study-wide: CMV antigen specificity was confirmed in vitro for a few CMV-associated chains. Later work associated fewer than 20,000 TCR beta sequences with HLA alleles at 0.05 false discovery rate. In a later analysis, TCR beta V- and J-gene trimming was associated with a missense DCLRE1C variant.

The germline gives CDR1 SEHNR, CDR2 FQNEAQ (reference sequence). V was cut by 1 base and J by 0 bases, with 7 bases left in between. The CDR3 length is 15 residues. PCR amplification relied on 60 Vbeta primers (plus 13 Jbeta primers). Only in-frame clones appear in the TCRdb table, and some are missing; sequencing was by immunoSEQ multiplex PCR. The sample yields about 75,000 clones, about 79% seen once. This TCR was recovered from a man between 65 and 80 years old in good health and CMV-seropositive. The J gene is TRBJ2-1, the V gene TRBV7-9; a weak D match, TRBD2 (5 bases). Sequenced: PBMCs. CDR3: CASSLVGSSYNEQFF. The CDR3 nucleotides read TGTGCCAGCAGCTTAGTAGGGAGCTCCTACAATGAGCAGTTCTTC.